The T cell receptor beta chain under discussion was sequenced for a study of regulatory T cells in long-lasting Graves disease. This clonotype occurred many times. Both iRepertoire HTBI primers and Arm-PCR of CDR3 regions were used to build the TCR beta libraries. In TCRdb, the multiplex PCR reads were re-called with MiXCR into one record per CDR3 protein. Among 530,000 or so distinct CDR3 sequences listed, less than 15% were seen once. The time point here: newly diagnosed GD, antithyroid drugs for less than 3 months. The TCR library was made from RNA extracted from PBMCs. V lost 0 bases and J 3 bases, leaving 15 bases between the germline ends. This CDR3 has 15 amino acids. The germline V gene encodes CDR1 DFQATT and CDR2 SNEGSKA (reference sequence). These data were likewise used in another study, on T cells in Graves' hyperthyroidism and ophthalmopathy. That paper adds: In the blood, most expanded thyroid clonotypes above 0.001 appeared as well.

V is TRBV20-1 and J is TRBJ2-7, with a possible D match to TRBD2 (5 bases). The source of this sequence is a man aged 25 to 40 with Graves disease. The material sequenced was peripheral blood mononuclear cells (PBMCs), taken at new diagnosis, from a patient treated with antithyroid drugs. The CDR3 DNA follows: TGCAGTGCTAGAGATTTGCGAGACTACCACTACGAGCAGTACTTC. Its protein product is CSARDLRDYHYEQYF.